These T cell receptor beta chains were read from a single sample in a study of blood T cell repertoires in COVID-19. Method: immunoSEQ multiplex PCR; TCRdb's copy keeps in-frame clones and lacks some. Among about 220,000 clones listed, 85% were seen once. Material: peripheral blood. The receptor source for this set is a man aged 45 to 65 who had recovered from COVID-19. Each CDR3 is given with its conserved first and last residue. The order of the fields is D gene, V gene, J gene, CDR3 length, clone size, CDR3 protein, CDR3 DNA. D genes are given only for firm matches. Where a row states a size, it is once, few, many or the class of an expanded clone; other rows omit it.

D gene: -
V gene: TRBV5-5
J gene: TRBJ2-3
CDR3 length: 14
clone size: -
CDR3 protein: CASSLDRSTGTQYF
CDR3 DNA: TGTGCCAGCAGCTTGGACAGGTCCACGGGTACGCAGTATTTT

D gene: TRBD2
V gene: TRBV6-4
J gene: TRBJ2-7
CDR3 length: 16
clone size: -
CDR3 protein: CASSASAGGTHYEQYF
CDR3 DNA: TGTGCCAGCAGTGCGTCAGCGGGAGGGACGCACTACGAGCAGTACTTC

D gene: TRBD1
V gene: TRBV7-9
J gene: TRBJ1-1
CDR3 length: 16
clone size: few
CDR3 protein: CASSFGQGALNTEAFF
CDR3 DNA: TGTGCCAGCAGCTTCGGACAGGGGGCCCTGAACACTGAAGCTTTCTTT

D gene: -
V gene: TRBV7-9
J gene: TRBJ2-3
CDR3 length: 12
clone size: once
CDR3 protein: CASSQLGDTQYF
CDR3 DNA: TGTGCCAGCAGCCAACTAGGGGATACGCAGTATTTT

D gene: -
V gene: TRBV7-2
J gene: TRBJ2-4
CDR3 length: 16
clone size: -
CDR3 protein: CASSLGGILAKNIQYF
CDR3 DNA: TGTGCCAGCAGCTTAGGCGGTATCCTAGCCAAAAACATTCAGTACTTC

D gene: TRBD2
V gene: TRBV5-1
J gene: TRBJ2-7
CDR3 length: 14
clone size: -
CDR3 protein: CASSYTGTTYEQYF
CDR3 DNA: TGCGCCAGCAGCTATACCGGGACTACCTACGAGCAGTACTTC

D gene: -
V gene: TRBV19
J gene: TRBJ2-3
CDR3 length: 16
clone size: -
CDR3 protein: CASSFSTPSSTDTQYF
CDR3 DNA: TGTGCCAGTAGTTTCTCGACACCGTCTAGCACAGATACGCAGTATTTT

D gene: TRBD2
V gene: TRBV9
J gene: TRBJ2-1
CDR3 length: 15
clone size: -
CDR3 protein: CASSVSGSLRNEQFF
CDR3 DNA: TGTGCCAGCAGCGTAAGCGGGAGTTTAAGAAATGAGCAGTTCTTC

D gene: TRBD2
V gene: TRBV6-2/TRBV6-3
J gene: TRBJ2-7
CDR3 length: 15
clone size: -
CDR3 protein: CASSNGLAVSYEQYF
CDR3 DNA: TGTGCCAGCAGCAACGGGCTAGCGGTCTCCTACGAGCAGTACTTC

D gene: -
V gene: TRBV28
J gene: TRBJ1-2
CDR3 length: 15
clone size: few
CDR3 protein: CASSLGATGNYGYTF
CDR3 DNA: TGTGCCAGCAGTTTAGGAGCCACAGGAAACTATGGCTACACCTTC

D gene: -
V gene: TRBV7-9
J gene: TRBJ2-3
CDR3 length: 14
clone size: -
CDR3 protein: CASSLRQYTDTQYF
CDR3 DNA: TGTGCCAGCAGCTTAAGACAGTACACAGATACGCAGTATTTT

D gene: TRBD1
V gene: TRBV18
J gene: TRBJ2-7
CDR3 length: 15
clone size: -
CDR3 protein: CASSPYRDRTYEQYF
CDR3 DNA: TGTGCCAGCTCACCTTACCGGGACAGAACTTACGAGCAGTACTTC

D gene: TRBD1
V gene: TRBV7-2
J gene: TRBJ1-5
CDR3 length: 15
clone size: once
CDR3 protein: CASSPEGATNQPQHF
CDR3 DNA: TGTGCCAGCAGCCCCGAGGGGGCAACCAATCAGCCCCAGCATTTT

D gene: TRBD1
V gene: TRBV24-1
J gene: TRBJ1-1
CDR3 length: 14
clone size: few
CDR3 protein: CATSGQGMSTEAFF
CDR3 DNA: TGTGCCACCTCCGGACAGGGGATGAGCACTGAAGCTTTCTTT

D gene: TRBD1
V gene: TRBV28
J gene: TRBJ1-1
CDR3 length: 17
clone size: -
CDR3 protein: CASSLGTGIRGNTEAFF
CDR3 DNA: TGTGCCAGCAGTTTAGGGACAGGGATCAGGGGGAACACTGAAGCTTTCTTT

D gene: -
V gene: TRBV18
J gene: TRBJ1-1
CDR3 length: 15
clone size: -
CDR3 protein: CASSPRQLTGTEAFF
CDR3 DNA: TGTGCCAGCTCACCACGCCAGCTCACAGGGACTGAAGCTTTCTTT

D gene: -
V gene: TRBV7-9
J gene: TRBJ2-7
CDR3 length: 15
clone size: -
CDR3 protein: CASSLEDSRTDEQYF
CDR3 DNA: TGTGCCAGCAGCTTAGAAGATTCCCGGACAGACGAGCAGTACTTC

D gene: -
V gene: TRBV27
J gene: TRBJ1-1
CDR3 length: 14
clone size: -
CDR3 protein: CASSLVGGNTEAFF
CDR3 DNA: TGTGCCAGCAGTTTAGTGGGGGGAAACACTGAAGCTTTCTTT

D gene: TRBD1
V gene: TRBV12-3/TRBV12-4
J gene: TRBJ2-7
CDR3 length: 13
clone size: -
CDR3 protein: CASSGQGKGEQYF
CDR3 DNA: TGTGCCAGCTCCGGACAGGGAAAGGGCGAGCAGTACTTC

D gene: TRBD1
V gene: TRBV5-4
J gene: TRBJ2-3
CDR3 length: 14
clone size: -
CDR3 protein: CASSPQGGTDTQYF
CDR3 DNA: TGTGCCAGCAGTCCTCAGGGGGGCACAGATACGCAGTATTTT

D gene: -
V gene: TRBV5-1
J gene: TRBJ1-2
CDR3 length: 15
clone size: -
CDR3 protein: CASSQGTSSDYGYTF
CDR3 DNA: TGCGCCAGCAGCCAGGGGACCAGCTCAGACTATGGCTACACCTTC

D gene: TRBD1
V gene: TRBV7-6
J gene: TRBJ1-2
CDR3 length: 15
clone size: -
CDR3 protein: CASSDQGVTNYGYTF
CDR3 DNA: TGTGCCAGCAGCGACCAGGGGGTTACGAACTATGGCTACACCTTC

D gene: -
V gene: TRBV28
J gene: TRBJ2-2
CDR3 length: 16
clone size: -
CDR3 protein: CASTVSAGSGTGELFF
CDR3 DNA: TGTGCCAGCACTGTCTCGGCTGGATCGGGTACCGGGGAGCTGTTTTTT

D gene: -
V gene: TRBV19
J gene: TRBJ1-2
CDR3 length: 15
clone size: -
CDR3 protein: CASSIGQGFNYGYTF
CDR3 DNA: TGTGCCAGTAGTATAGGCCAGGGGTTTAACTATGGCTACACCTTC

D gene: -
V gene: TRBV6-6
J gene: TRBJ1-6
CDR3 length: 13
clone size: -
CDR3 protein: CASSTTGSSPLHF
CDR3 DNA: TGTGCCAGCAGTACAACAGGGTCCTCACCCCTCCACTTT

D gene: TRBD1
V gene: TRBV10-3
J gene: TRBJ1-1
CDR3 length: 15
clone size: -
CDR3 protein: CAISGTGLTNTEAFF
CDR3 DNA: TGTGCCATCAGTGGGACAGGGTTAACGAACACTGAAGCTTTCTTT

D gene: TRBD2
V gene: TRBV18
J gene: TRBJ2-3
CDR3 length: 15
clone size: once
CDR3 protein: CASSLAGGPTDTQYF
CDR3 DNA: TGTGCCAGCTCACTAGCGGGAGGGCCAACAGATACGCAGTATTTT

D gene: TRBD2
V gene: TRBV28
J gene: TRBJ2-2
CDR3 length: 16
clone size: -
CDR3 protein: CASSPSGGADTGELFF
CDR3 DNA: TGTGCCAGCAGTCCATCGGGGGGGGCGGACACCGGGGAGCTGTTTTTT

D gene: -
V gene: TRBV5-6
J gene: TRBJ2-1
CDR3 length: 14
clone size: -
CDR3 protein: CASSPLGGYNEQFF
CDR3 DNA: TGTGCCAGCAGCCCCCTAGGAGGGTACAATGAGCAGTTCTTC

D gene: TRBD2
V gene: TRBV28
J gene: TRBJ2-2
CDR3 length: 17
clone size: -
CDR3 protein: CASTDPSGRARTGELFF
CDR3 DNA: TGTGCCAGCACCGACCCTAGCGGGAGGGCCCGGACCGGGGAGCTGTTTTTT

D gene: -
V gene: TRBV27
J gene: TRBJ1-5
CDR3 length: 12
clone size: once
CDR3 protein: CASGQSNQPQHF
CDR3 DNA: TGTGCCAGTGGACAGTCTAATCAGCCCCAGCATTTT

D gene: TRBD1
V gene: TRBV5-4
J gene: TRBJ1-6
CDR3 length: 12
clone size: -
CDR3 protein: CASTTGGSPLHF
CDR3 DNA: TGTGCCAGCACAACAGGGGGCTCACCCCTCCACTTT

D gene: TRBD1
V gene: TRBV30
J gene: TRBJ1-5
CDR3 length: 17
clone size: -
CDR3 protein: CAWSVSGTEYSNQPQHF
CDR3 DNA: TGTGCCTGGAGTGTGTCTGGGACAGAATATAGCAATCAGCCCCAGCATTTT

D gene: -
V gene: TRBV28
J gene: TRBJ1-1
CDR3 length: 13
clone size: -
CDR3 protein: CASSVDSPPGAFF
CDR3 DNA: TGTGCCAGCAGTGTCGACAGTCCCCCGGGAGCTTTCTTT

D gene: -
V gene: TRBV5-1
J gene: TRBJ1-1
CDR3 length: 13
clone size: -
CDR3 protein: CASSLAGGLDAFF
CDR3 DNA: TGCGCCAGCAGCTTGGCCGGGGGTTTGGATGCTTTCTTT

D gene: -
V gene: TRBV2
J gene: TRBJ1-6
CDR3 length: 12
clone size: few
CDR3 protein: CASKGFGSPLHF
CDR3 DNA: TGTGCCAGCAAGGGGTTTGGGTCACCCCTCCACTTT

D gene: TRBD2
V gene: TRBV5-1
J gene: TRBJ2-2
CDR3 length: 19
clone size: -
CDR3 protein: CASSLASGLAGVNTGELFF
CDR3 DNA: TGCGCCAGCAGCTTGGCCTCGGGACTAGCGGGAGTTAACACCGGGGAGCTGTTTTTT

D gene: TRBD2
V gene: TRBV19
J gene: TRBJ2-3
CDR3 length: 18
clone size: -
CDR3 protein: CASSIGSGASGYTDTQYF
CDR3 DNA: TGTGCCAGTAGTATAGGATCCGGGGCTAGCGGTTACACAGATACGCAGTATTTT

D gene: TRBD1
V gene: TRBV15
J gene: TRBJ2-7
CDR3 length: 15
clone size: few
CDR3 protein: CATSRPDRGLGEQYF
CDR3 DNA: TGTGCCACCAGCAGACCCGACAGGGGGTTAGGCGAGCAGTACTTC

D gene: TRBD2
V gene: TRBV2
J gene: TRBJ2-3
CDR3 length: 20
clone size: -
CDR3 protein: CASSRELAGGPTIGPDTQYF
CDR3 DNA: TGTGCCAGCAGTAGGGAACTAGCGGGAGGGCCCACGATCGGTCCAGATACGCAGTATTTT

D gene: -
V gene: TRBV5-1
J gene: TRBJ2-5
CDR3 length: 13
clone size: -
CDR3 protein: CASKKTSQETQYF
CDR3 DNA: TGCGCCAGCAAAAAAACAAGCCAAGAGACCCAGTACTTC

D gene: TRBD2
V gene: TRBV24-1
J gene: TRBJ2-3
CDR3 length: 16
clone size: -
CDR3 protein: CATSDLGAGVADTQYF
CDR3 DNA: TGTGCCACCAGTGATTTGGGAGCGGGAGTGGCAGATACGCAGTATTTT

D gene: TRBD2
V gene: TRBV3-1/TRBV3-2
J gene: TRBJ2-7
CDR3 length: 14
clone size: once
CDR3 protein: CASSRELAGAEQYF
CDR3 DNA: TGTGCCAGCAGCCGCGAACTAGCGGGAGCCGAGCAGTACTTC